These 23 T cell receptor beta chains originate from one sample sequenced in a study of blood T cell repertoires in COVID-19. Repertoires were generated with immunoSEQ multiplex PCR, while TCRdb's copy carries only in-frame clones and drops some. The sample yields around 120,000 clones, about three quarters seen once. Material: peripheral blood. Every receptor here comes from an elderly man with acute or convalescent COVID-19.

CDR3 nucleotide sequence: TGCGCCAGCAGCCCTCAGGGACAGGCGGGCTACAATGAGCAGTTCTTC. Its translation: CASSPQGQAGYNEQFF. The gene calls are TRBV5-1 and TRBJ2-1; 8 bases fit TRBD1. Trimming took 4 bases from V and 3 from J; bases not matched to a gene: 9. Per the germline V gene, CDR1 is SGHRS and CDR2 is YFSETQ. The CDR3 is made up of 16 amino acids. Full variable domain (rest looked up from reference TRBV5-1 and TRBJ2-1): KAGVTQTPRYLIKTRGQQVTLSCSPISGHRSVSWYQQTPGQGLQFLFEYFSETQRNKGNFPGRFSGRQFSNSRSEMNVSTLELGDSALYLCASSPQGQAGYNEQFFGPGTRLTVL.

The V and J genes are TRBV11-3 and TRBJ2-7; weak D call: TRBD1 (6 bases). The CDR3 consists of 13 residues. V was pared by 5 bases and J by 3 bases, with 11 bases between. The germline V gene has CDR1 SGHNT and CDR2 YENEEA. CDR3 residues: CASSHRTDYEQYF. Here the CDR3 DNA reads TGTGCCAGCAGCCACAGGACAGACTACGAGCAGTACTTC. Supplemented by reference TRBV11-3 and TRBJ2-7, the full variable domain reads EAGVVQSPRYKIIEKKQPVAFWCNPISGHNTLYWYLQNLGQGPELLIRYENEEAVDDSQLPKDRFSAERLKGVDSTLKIQPAELGDSAVYLCASSHRTDYEQYFGPGTRLTVT.

This chain uses TRBV6-4 with TRBJ2-7, with 9 bases aligning to TRBD1. This CDR3 contains 15 residues. Germline V gene sequence: CDR1 MRHNA, CDR2 SNTAGT. After removal of 6 bases from V and 6 bases from J, the junction contained 12 bases not matched to a gene. This chain's CDR3 is CASRGKPGTGSEQYF. DNA of the CDR3: TGTGCCAGCAGGGGAAAACCCGGGACAGGGAGCGAGCAGTACTTC.

The V call is TRBV6-5, the J call TRBJ2-7; 8 bases align to TRBD1. Germline V lookup: CDR1 MNHEY, CDR2 SVGAGI. Trimming at V came to 6 bases and at J to 6 bases, leaving 7 bases not matched to a gene. The CDR3 runs 13 residues. CDR3 residues: CASSLGQGGEQYF. As DNA, the CDR3 is TGTGCCAGCAGCCTTGGACAGGGAGGCGAGCAGTACTTC.

The rearrangement links TRBV28 to TRBJ2-5, with D hard to call. CDR3 length: 14 residues. The V and J ends lost 9 bases and 7 bases respectively, with 21 bases between them. CDR1 and CDR2 from the germline V gene are MDHEN and SYDVKM. CDR3 in amino acids: CASQTPVPPGTQYF. CDR3 in DNA: TGTGCCAGTCAAACCCCAGTACCCCCAGGGACCCAGTACTTC.

The rearrangement uses TRBV29-1 and TRBJ1-2; D call uncertain. V was clipped by 5 bases and J by 5 bases, with 12 bases between them. CDR1 is SQVTM and CDR2 is ANQGSEA in the germline V gene. The length of the CDR3 is 12 residues. Written as DNA, the CDR3 is TGCAGCGTTTCGAACAGTCCTTATGGCTACACCTTC. Its translation: CSVSNSPYGYTF.

The gene calls are TRBV5-4 and TRBJ2-7, with 7 bases fitting TRBD2. J gave up 0 bases and V 0 bases, and 9 bases lay outside the gene matches. From germline, CDR1 is SGHNT and CDR2 YYREEE (reference sequence). The CDR3 is 17 amino acids. CDR3 in DNA: TGTGCCAGCAGCTTGGGGGCTAGCGGCTCCAGCTCCTACGAGCAGTACTTC. Translation gives CASSLGASGSSSYEQYF.

This clone was counted a few times. The rearrangement uses TRBV19 and TRBJ2-1, with 8 bases identical to TRBD2. The germline V gene encodes CDR1 LNHDA and CDR2 SQIVND (reference sequence). V shed 6 bases, J shed 5 bases, and the junction held 12 bases outside the gene matches. This CDR3 has 16 residues. CDR3: CASSPLMTSDNNEQFF. The CDR3 DNA sequence: TGTGCCAGTAGCCCTTTGATGACTAGCGATAACAATGAGCAGTTCTTC.

V usage is TRBV28 and J usage is TRBJ1-5; maybe TRBD1 (5 bases). Trimming left V 6 bases short and J 4 bases short, with 7 bases between. This CDR3 comprises 12 residues. From germline, CDR1 is MDHEN and CDR2 SYDVKM. DNA for the CDR3: TGTGCCAGCAGGGACATGAATCAGCCCCAGCATTTT. Translation: CASRDMNQPQHF.

The V call is TRBV3-1 (or the pseudogene TRBV3-2), the J call TRBJ1-4; 7 bases line up with TRBD1. Germline values: CDR1 LGHDT, CDR2 YNNKEL (reference sequence). V trimming: 4 bases; J trimming: 5 bases; junction bases outside the gene matches: 7. This CDR3 is 15 amino acids long. The chain's CDR3 is CASSLRQGKNEKLFF. CDR3 nucleotides: TGTGCCAGCAGCCTGCGACAGGGAAAAAATGAAAAACTGTTTTTT.

This clone appeared once. J is TRBJ2-3 and V is TRBV3-1 (or the pseudogene TRBV3-2); D is unresolved. Trimming shortened V by 4 bases and J by 3 bases, and 5 bases separated the two germline ends. This CDR3 contains 12 residues. CDR1 and CDR2 (germline): LGHDT, YNNKEL (reference sequence). The CDR3 here is CASSLQTDTQYF. In nucleotides, the CDR3 is TGTGCCAGCAGCCTCCAGACAGATACGCAGTATTTT.

The genes are TRBV18 and TRBJ1-6, with TRBD1 matching 11 bases. After removal of 3 bases from V and 9 bases from J, the junction contained 1 base not matched to a gene. The CDR3 covers 14 residues. Germline V gene sequence: CDR1 KGHSH, CDR2 LQKENI. This CDR3 reads CASSPGTGGSPLHF. The CDR3 DNA reads as TGTGCCAGCTCACCGGGGACAGGGGGTTCACCCCTCCACTTT.

This sequence joins TRBV27 and TRBJ2-1; D perhaps matches TRBD2 (6 bases). The germline CDR1 and CDR2 sequences are MNHEY and SMNVEV (reference sequence). Trimming removed 8 bases from V and 8 bases from J, with 22 bases in between. CDR3 length: 15 residues. The CDR3 sequence is CASSKRANWRDEQFF. CDR3 DNA sequence: TGTGCCAGCTCGAAGCGGGCAAACTGGAGGGATGAGCAGTTCTTC.

The V gene is TRBV6-5, the J gene TRBJ2-5, with D perhaps TRBD1 (6 bases). Germline CDR1 and CDR2: MNHEY and SVGAGI. The V and J ends lost 4 bases and 5 bases respectively, with 14 bases between them. This CDR3 has 14 amino acids. CDR3 residues: CASSLFQGWETQYF. The DNA of the CDR3 is TGTGCCAGCAGTTTGTTCCAGGGGTGGGAGACCCAGTACTTC.

J is TRBJ1-1 and V is TRBV19; D may be TRBD1 (6 bases). Germline CDR1 LNHDA, CDR2 SQIVND (reference sequence). The CDR3 runs 13 residues. V lost 7 bases and J 2 bases, leaving 11 bases between the germline ends. Written as DNA, the CDR3 is TGTGCCAGTACGGGCAGGGGCAACACTGAAGCTTTCTTT. This translates into CASTGRGNTEAFF.

The chain couples TRBV9 to TRBJ2-3; D is uncertain. Trimming took 0 bases from V and 5 from J, leaving 10 bases between them. The germline CDR1 and CDR2 sequences are SGDLS and YYNGEE. There are 14 residues in the CDR3. The CDR3, as DNA: TGTGCCAGCAGCGTAGGACAAAGGAAAGATACGCAGTATTTT. This translates into CASSVGQRKDTQYF.

This clone has a single count. This sequence joins TRBV14 and TRBJ2-7; D may be TRBD1 (5 bases). V lost 1 base and J lost 10, with 17 bases in between. CDR1 is SGHDN and CDR2 is FVKESK in the germline V gene. The CDR3 totals 14 residues. In DNA form, the CDR3 reads TGTGCCAGCAGCCAAGTAGGTCGGCAGGGCTTACAGTACTTC. It specifies CASSQVGRQGLQYF.

The rearrangement joins TRBV7-6 to TRBJ2-3; tentatively, D is TRBD2 (6 bases). This CDR3 contains 16 residues. Between the trimmed V and J ends, which lost 1 base and 3 bases, there was a span of 14 bases. Germline V gives CDR1 SGHVS, CDR2 FNYEAQ. CDR3 protein: CASSLGLGGVTDTQYF. The CDR3, as DNA: TGTGCCAGCAGCTTAGGTTTGGGGGGAGTAACAGATACGCAGTATTTT.

The chain combines TRBV10-3 with TRBJ1-2; 8 bases line up with TRBD1. The CDR3 spans 16 residues. In germline, CDR1 is ENHRY, CDR2 SYGVKD. V lost 4 bases, J lost 6 bases, and 13 bases stayed unmatched. The CDR3 DNA sequence: TGTGCCATCAGTGGCCAAGAAAGGACAGGGTCGAATGGCTACACCTTC. This gives the protein CAISGQERTGSNGYTF.

The V and J genes are TRBV30 and TRBJ1-1, with D possibly TRBD1 on 5 matching bases. The CDR3 runs to 13 residues. Germline V gives CDR1 GTSNPN, CDR2 SVGIG (reference sequence). With 3 bases removed from V and 5 bases from J, the gap between germline ends came to 13 bases. The CDR3: CAWSSSGGTEAFF. The CDR3, as DNA: TGTGCCTGGAGCTCCTCCGGGGGGACTGAAGCTTTCTTT.

The chain is built from TRBV7-2 and TRBJ2-5, with TRBD2 identical over 11 bases. The CDR3 runs 17 residues. With V trimmed by 6 bases and J by 4 bases, 13 bases remained unmatched. Germline CDR1 and CDR2: SGHTA and FQGNSA. The CDR3 here is CASSSFSGRGPRETQYF. Here the CDR3 DNA reads TGTGCCAGCAGTTCCTTTAGCGGGAGGGGCCCAAGAGAGACCCAGTACTTC. The full variable domain, completed using reference TRBV7-2 and TRBJ2-5, is GAGVSQSPSNKVTEKGKDVELRCDPISGHTALYWYRQSLGQGLEFLIYFQGNSAPDKSGLPSDRFSAERTGGSVSTLTIQRTQQEDSAVYLCASSSFSGRGPRETQYFGPGTRLLVL.

The chain has TRBV3-1 (or the pseudogene TRBV3-2) and TRBJ2-2; 8 positions agree with TRBD2. V shed 3 bases and J 2 bases; nucleotides not matched to a gene: 2. The CDR3 is made up of 15 amino acids. The germline V gene encodes CDR1 LGHDT and CDR2 YNNKEL (reference sequence). The CDR3 sequence: CASSQGLVNTGELFF. The CDR3 DNA reads as TGTGCCAGCAGCCAGGGACTAGTAAACACCGGGGAGCTGTTTTTT.

The chain links TRBV28 to TRBJ2-2; 9 positions match TRBD1. V lost 10 bases, J lost 2 bases, and 5 bases stayed unmatched. Germline V gene sequence: CDR1 MDHEN, CDR2 SYDVKM. This CDR3 is 14 amino acids long. This chain's CDR3 is CATLDRGNTGELFF. The DNA of the CDR3 is TGTGCCACACTGGACAGGGGAAACACCGGGGAGCTGTTTTTT. Supplemented by reference TRBV28 and TRBJ2-2, the full variable domain reads DVKVTQSSRYLVKRTGEKVFLECVQDMDHENMFWYRQDPGLGLRLIYFSYDVKMKEKGDIPEGYSVSREKKERFSLILESASTNQTSMYLCATLDRGNTGELFFGEGSRLTVL.